The rows below give T cell receptor beta chains drawn from one sample of a study of CD8+ T cells in alopecia areata. Clones were sequenced by immunoSEQ multiplex PCR, and TCRdb holds only the in-frame ones, with some missing. The sample lists about 98,000 clones; over 40% were seen once. Input material: CD4+ T cells sorted from blood. The receptors stem from a human donor with alopecia areata. The CDR3 runs from the conserved cysteine through the conserved F or W.

v_call cdr3_aa
TRBV30 CAWGRIFRGDTEAFF
TRBV10-2 CASKPGANVLTF
TRBV29-1 CAGSSYNEQFF
TRBV29-1 CSVVIESYGYTF
TRBV2 CASHGLANQEQFF
TRBV29-1 CSVGGLGSYNEQFF
TRBV29-1 CSVGQGGWKSTDTQYF
TRBV28 CASSPGQFYGYTF
TRBV29-1 CSVDRLAGGLAQYF
TRBV19 CASSSGKPLSYEQYF
TRBV29-1 CSVRGLAGLYEQYF
TRBV28 CASSLSGLEAFF
TRBV7-2 CATGTYSSNEQFF
TRBV5-1 CASSLAGTAGELFF
TRBV5-1 CASSFLGQGMETQYF
TRBV7-2 CASSLERTGWGSPLHF
TRBV30 CASLAESSYEQYF
TRBV30 CAWTLQLNTEAFF
TRBV6-6 CASSHGSLAAETQYF
TRBV10-3 CAISESETSPLSTDTQYF
TRBV13 CASSPGLAGGPRRPGELFF
TRBV30 CAWSGQEPYEQYF
TRBV5-1 CASSLVVGLAGSDTQYF
TRBV29-1 CSATGSKSEAFF
TRBV5-1 CASSPLITGGYLNEQFF
TRBV5-1 CASSAWRGQGRKAEAFF
TRBV11-2 CASNDRRRKNIQYF
TRBV6-5 CASSNPGAGELFF
TRBV30 CAWSAGLSNEQYF
TRBV29-1 CSVSGEETQYF
TRBV27 CASSSVGETQYF
TRBV18 CASSPGQLMNTEAFF
TRBV29-1 CSAQGTLSAEAFF
TRBV27 CASSSYREAHF
TRBV30 CAGTYSGANVLTF
TRBV7-6 CASSLDDGSYEQYF
TRBV7-9 CASSPTGPTDTQYF
TRBV30 CAWIRQANNEQFF
TRBV29-1 CSVTRGQGPYEQYF
TRBV12-2 CASRLADSQQPQHF
TRBV30 CAWSVPLGAFF